This TCR beta chain was found in a study of cytomegalovirus exposure and HLA in healthy donors. General study points: With further analysis later on, most CMV-associated TCR beta chains appeared HLA-restricted. According to a later analysis, donors in an Asian-associated ancestry cluster reportedly had fewer N-insertions than the approximately 720-donor mean.

PCR primers comprised 60 Vbeta and 13 Jbeta primers. TCRdb's copy holds only in-frame clones and misses some; the assay was immunoSEQ multiplex PCR. The table lists roughly 130,000 clones, around two thirds of them singletons. This CDR3 is 15 amino acids long. Germline values: CDR1 SGHRS, CDR2 YFSETQ. Trimming at V came to 3 bases and at J to 5 bases, leaving 7 bases not matched to a gene. About this clone itself: The target antigen is unknown.

The source material was PBMCs. The J gene is TRBJ2-3, the V gene TRBV5-1, with 9 bases identical to TRBD1. The TCR originated in a man younger than 30 in good health and CMV-seropositive. This CDR3 is CASSSQGAFGDTQYF. The CDR3 DNA reads TGCGCCAGCAGCTCACAGGGGGCTTTTGGAGATACGCAGTATTTT.